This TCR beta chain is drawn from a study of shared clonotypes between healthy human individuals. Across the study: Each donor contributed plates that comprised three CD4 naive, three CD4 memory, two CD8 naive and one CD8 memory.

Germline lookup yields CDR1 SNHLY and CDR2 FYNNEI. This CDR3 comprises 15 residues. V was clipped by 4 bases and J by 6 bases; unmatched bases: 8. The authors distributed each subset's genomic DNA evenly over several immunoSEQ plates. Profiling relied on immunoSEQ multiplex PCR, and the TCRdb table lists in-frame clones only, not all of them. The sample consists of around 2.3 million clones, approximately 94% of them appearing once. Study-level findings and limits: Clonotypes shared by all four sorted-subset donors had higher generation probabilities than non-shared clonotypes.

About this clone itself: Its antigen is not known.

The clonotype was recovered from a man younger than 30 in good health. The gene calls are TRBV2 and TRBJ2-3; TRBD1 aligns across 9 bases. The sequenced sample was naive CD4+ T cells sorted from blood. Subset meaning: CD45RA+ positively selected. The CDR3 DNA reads TGTGCCAGCAGTGCCTACGGGACAGGGCTGGATACGCAGTATTTT. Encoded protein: CASSAYGTGLDTQYF.